A single sample is the source of the 24 T cell receptor beta chains below, sequenced in a study of shared clonotypes between healthy human individuals. This table comes from immunoSEQ multiplex PCR, and its TCRdb copy is limited to in-frame clones, with some not included. The sample holds over 400,000 clones, about 72% seen once. The sequenced sample consisted of PBMCs. These receptors were taken from a woman in her thirties or forties in good health. Some clones in this sample may be carry-over from other donors' samples.

This chain connects TRBV15 to TRBJ2-7, with TRBD2 matching 10 bases. The CDR3 runs to 14 residues. Germline trimming cut 6 bases from V and 6 bases from J; bases unmatched to any gene: 8. Looked up from germline, CDR1 is LNHNV and CDR2 is YYDKDF (reference sequence). For the CDR3, the DNA is TGTGCCACCAGAGGGGGGGTAGCGGGAGGCGAGCAGTACTTC. Its protein is CATRGGVAGGEQYF.

This clone appeared once. The rearrangement uses TRBV2 and TRBJ1-5, with 8 bases matching TRBD1. Germline assignment: CDR1 SNHLY and CDR2 FYNNEI. With V trimmed by 2 bases and J by 5 bases, 2 bases remained unmatched. This CDR3 region has 14 residues. In nucleotides, the CDR3 is TGTGCCAGCAGTGAATGGACAGGGCATCAGCCCCAGCATTTT. This encodes CASSEWTGHQPQHF. Filled out from reference TRBV2 and TRBJ1-5, the complete variable domain reads EPEVTQTPSHQVTQMGQEVILRCVPISNHLYFYWYRQILGQKVEFLVSFYNNEISEKSEIFDDQFSVERPDGSNFTLKIRSTKLEDSAMYFCASSEWTGHQPQHFGDGTRLSIL.

The genes are TRBV11-2 and TRBJ2-3; the D gene is possibly TRBD2 (6 bases). The CDR3 loop spans 15 amino acids. Between the trimmed V and J ends, which lost 4 bases and 0 bases, there was a span of 11 bases. The germline V gene has CDR1 SGHAT and CDR2 FQNNGV. Here the CDR3 DNA reads TGTGCCAGCAGCTCAATGGCGGGAAGCACAGATACGCAGTATTTT. Translation gives CASSSMAGSTDTQYF.

The gene calls are TRBV7-2 and TRBJ2-5, with 8 bases that match TRBD1. J lost 5 bases, V lost 2 bases, and 4 bases had no gene match. From germline, CDR1 is SGHTA and CDR2 FQGNSA. This CDR3 is 14 amino acids long. The CDR3 DNA follows: TGTGCCAGCAGCTTACAGGGGGCGGGGGAGACCCAGTACTTC. This translates into CASSLQGAGETQYF.

The chain joins TRBV4-3 to TRBJ1-4; perhaps TRBD1 as D (6 bases). The CDR3 spans 16 residues. The germline V and J ends were trimmed by 0 bases and 8 bases, with 16 bases remaining between them. The germline CDR1 and CDR2 sequences are LGHNA and YSLEER. In nucleotides, the CDR3 is TGCGCCAGCAGCCAAGATCTGGGAGGGGGAGGGGAAAAACTGTTTTTT. It codes for CASSQDLGGGGEKLFF.

The CDR3: CASSGPTGTNEKLFF. The CDR3 bases are TGTGCCAGCAGCGGACCGACAGGGACTAATGAAAAACTGTTTTTT. This chain uses TRBV7-9 with TRBJ1-4, with 7 bases aligning to TRBD1. Trimming took 5 bases from V and 2 from J; bases not matched to a gene: 5. The CDR3 runs to 15 residues. Germline values: CDR1 SEHNR, CDR2 FQNEAQ (reference sequence).

This sequence joins TRBV5-1 and TRBJ2-1; D gene unclear. V dropped 1 base and J dropped 1 base, with 6 bases sitting between them. The CDR3 contains 14 residues. Per the germline V gene, CDR1 is SGHRS and CDR2 is YFSETQ. The CDR3 bases are TGCGCCAGCAGCTTGTTGTCGTCCTACAATGAGCAGTTCTTC. Translating gives CASSLLSSYNEQFF.

The chain is built from TRBV7-8 and TRBJ2-1; tentative D call: TRBD1 (6 bases). This CDR3 contains 15 residues. V shed 6 bases and J shed 3 bases, with 15 bases lying between them. The V gene's germline CDR1 is SGHVS and CDR2 FQNEAQ. CDR3 loop: CASSRTGTNYNEQFF. CDR3 nucleotides: TGTGCCAGCAGTCGGACCGGGACAAACTACAATGAGCAGTTCTTC.

The rearrangement joins TRBV5-1 to TRBJ1-4; D not resolved. V was trimmed by 4 bases and J by 0 bases, leaving 13 bases between them. This CDR3 region has 16 residues. Germline assignment: CDR1 SGHRS and CDR2 YFSETQ. CDR3 nucleotide sequence: TGCGCCAGCAGCCCAGTCCAACAAGCAACTAATGAAAAACTGTTTTTT. This sequence encodes CASSPVQQATNEKLFF.

J is TRBJ2-1 and V is TRBV7-8, with D uncertain. Between the trimmed V and J ends, which lost 1 base and 3 bases, there was a span of 10 bases. Germline CDR1 is SGHVS and CDR2 is FQNEAQ. The CDR3 has 15 amino acids. The CDR3 here is CASSLDPQSYNEQFF. CDR3 DNA sequence: TGTGCCAGCAGCTTAGACCCGCAGAGCTACAATGAGCAGTTCTTC.

The chain employs TRBV30 and TRBJ2-7, with TRBD1 matching over 11 bases. Germline lookup yields CDR1 GTSNPN and CDR2 SVGIG (reference sequence). The CDR3 covers 15 residues. J gave up 5 bases and V 2 bases, and 8 bases lay outside the gene matches. CDR3 loop: CAWSPIRTGGNEQYF. CDR3 DNA: TGTGCCTGGAGTCCCATCCGGACAGGGGGCAACGAGCAGTACTTC. The full variable domain, with the rest looked up from reference TRBV30 and TRBJ2-7, is SQTIHQWPATLVQPVGSPLSLECTVEGTSNPNLYWYRQAAGRGLQLLFYSVGIGQISSEVPQNLSASRPQDRQFILSSKKLLLSDSGFYLCAWSPIRTGGNEQYFGPGTRLTVT.

As to this clone: Germline is not matched at one junction end, which may reflect a read error. The chain recombines TRBV7-7 with TRBJ2-5; D not certain. CDR3 length: 14 residues. CDR1 is SSHAT, CDR2 FNYEAQ, per germline (reference sequence). Here the CDR3 reads CASSLSAQPETQYF. The CDR3 nucleotides read TGTGCTAGCAGCTTGTCGGCCCAACCGGAGACCCAGTACTTC.

This clone was counted a single time. This chain links TRBV6-6 with TRBJ2-5; D tentatively fits TRBD1 or TRBD2 (5 bases each). CDR3 length: 14 amino acids. Germline CDR1 reads MNHNY; CDR2 reads SVGAGI (reference sequence). V lost 5 bases, J lost 0 bases, and 10 bases lay in between. CDR3 in amino acids: CASSPGTDQETQYF. In DNA, the CDR3 is TGTGCCAGCAGTCCCGGGACGGACCAAGAGACCCAGTACTTC.

The V call is TRBV19, the J call TRBJ2-7, with TRBD1 identical over 11 bases. V shed 7 bases, J shed 3 bases, and the junction held 5 bases outside the gene matches. The CDR3 runs 14 residues. Germline CDR1 and CDR2: LNHDA and SQIVND (reference sequence). CDR3 coding DNA: TGTGCCAGTACCCTGGGACAGGGGGACTACGAGCAGTACTTC. This translates into CASTLGQGDYEQYF.

The V and J genes are TRBV5-4 and TRBJ2-3, with TRBD2 matching over 7 bases. CDR1 is SGHNT and CDR2 is YYREEE in the germline V gene (reference sequence). V trimming: 4 bases; J trimming: 0 bases; junction bases outside the gene matches: 8. This CDR3 spans 16 amino acids. The CDR3, as DNA: TGTGCCAGCAGCCGACGGGGCGGGAGAAGCACAGATACGCAGTATTTT. It encodes CASSRRGGRSTDTQYF.

The chain links TRBV7-2 to TRBJ2-3; 11 nucleotides align to TRBD2. Germline lookup yields CDR1 SGHTA and CDR2 FQGNSA. V shed 7 bases, J shed 4 bases, and the junction held 10 bases outside the gene matches. The CDR3 spans 16 residues. The CDR3 loop is CASTNLAGGSADTQYF. Written as DNA, the CDR3 is TGTGCCAGCACTAACCTAGCGGGAGGTTCGGCAGATACGCAGTATTTT.

This clone is a singleton in its sample. The chain has TRBV30 and TRBJ1-2; TRBD1 agrees at 9 bases. J gave up 6 bases and V 5 bases, and 4 bases lay outside the gene matches. The CDR3 loop spans 12 amino acids. The germline CDR1 and CDR2 sequences are GTSNPN and SVGIG (reference sequence). The CDR3 DNA follows: TGTGCCTGGTTGGGACAGGGCCATGGCTACACCTTC. Amino acids: CAWLGQGHGYTF.

The chain joins TRBV18 to TRBJ2-5, with D tentatively TRBD2 (6 bases). Trimming shortened V by 5 bases and J by 5 bases, and 12 bases separated the two germline ends. This CDR3 region has 13 residues. Germline V CDR1 and CDR2: KGHSH, LQKENI. The CDR3 protein is CASSSGGEETQYF. The CDR3 bases are TGTGCCAGCTCATCAGGAGGGGAGGAGACCCAGTACTTC.

The J gene is TRBJ2-1, the V gene TRBV4-2; TRBD2 matches at 12 bases. Losses at the gene ends were 3 bases for V and 7 bases for J; bases not matched to a gene: 10. Per germline, CDR1 LGHNA and CDR2 YNFKEQ. The CDR3 covers 17 residues. CDR3 residues: CASSQLTSGRRGNEQFF. Written as DNA, the CDR3 is TGTGCCAGCAGCCAGCTTACTAGCGGGAGGAGGGGAAATGAGCAGTTCTTC.

This rearrangement joins TRBV18 to TRBJ2-7; D gene unclear. The CDR3 has 11 amino acids. With 4 bases removed from V and 6 bases from J, the gap between germline ends came to 7 bases. Germline CDR1 reads KGHSH; CDR2 reads LQKENI. The CDR3 region has the DNA TGTGCCAGCTCACTCCAAGGCGAGCAGTACTTC. Protein: CASSLQGEQYF.

This clone has just a few counts. This chain connects TRBV7-9 to TRBJ2-7, with TRBD2 matching 14 bases. Losses at the gene ends were 5 bases for V and 6 bases for J; bases not matched to a gene: 3. CDR3 length: 14 amino acids. Germline-derived CDR1 and CDR2 are SEHNR and FQNEAQ (reference sequence). The chain's CDR3 is CASSPGLAGAEQYF. In DNA form, the CDR3 reads TGTGCCAGCAGCCCGGGACTAGCGGGAGCCGAGCAGTACTTC.

The rearrangement links TRBV11-2 to TRBJ2-7; D gene ambiguous. V lost 1 base and J 1 base, leaving 8 bases between the germline ends. From germline, CDR1 is SGHAT and CDR2 FQNNGV. This CDR3 has 14 amino acids. For the CDR3, the DNA is TGTGCCAGCAGCTTAGTTTTTAGATCCTACGAGCAGTACTTC. Amino acid sequence: CASSLVFRSYEQYF.

This chain links TRBV28 with TRBJ2-7; TRBD2 aligns across 9 bases. CDR1 is MDHEN and CDR2 is SYDVKM in the germline V gene. V lost 3 bases to trimming and J lost 3 bases; unmatched junction nucleotides: 9. The CDR3 sequence is 16 residues long. CDR3 residues: CASSFFRLADNYEQYF. The CDR3 bases are TGTGCCAGCAGTTTCTTCCGACTAGCGGACAACTACGAGCAGTACTTC. The entire variable domain, with the rest obtained from reference TRBV28 and TRBJ2-7, is as follows: DVKVTQSSRYLVKRTGEKVFLECVQDMDHENMFWYRQDPGLGLRLIYFSYDVKMKEKGDIPEGYSVSREKKERFSLILESASTNQTSMYLCASSFFRLADNYEQYFGPGTRLTVT.

Points on this clone: One end of the junction varies from germline; a read error may be responsible. This chain connects TRBV5-4 to TRBJ1-2; D might be TRBD1 (5 bases). The CDR3 is made up of 14 amino acids. Germline lookup yields CDR1 SGHNT and CDR2 YYREEE (reference sequence). DNA for the CDR3: TGCGCCAGCAGCCACAGAGACAGTGACTATGGCTACACCTTC. This gives the protein CASSHRDSDYGYTF.